The rows below give T cell receptor beta chains drawn from one sample of a study of cytomegalovirus exposure and HLA in healthy donors. TCRdb's copy holds only in-frame clones and misses some; the assay was immunoSEQ multiplex PCR. The top ten hold roughly 4.9% of the sample, which has some 150,000 clones, roughly four fifths seen once. Material for sequencing was PBMCs. The source of these receptors is a woman between 50 and 59 years old in good health and CMV-seronegative. CDR3s include the opening cysteine and the closing phenylalanine or tryptophan. A D gene is named only where the DNA matches it firmly. Not all rows give a size; the values are once, few, many and, for expanded clones, a class.

D gene | J gene | clone size | V gene | CDR3 length | CDR3 protein | CDR3 DNA
NA | TRBJ1-6 | NA | TRBV15 | 13 | CATSRDLNSPLHF | TGTGCCACCAGCAGAGATTTAAATTCACCCCTCCACTTT
NA | TRBJ2-3 | NA | TRBV15 | 16 | CATSREPESFTDTQYF | TGTGCCACCAGCAGAGAGCCCGAGTCCTTCACAGATACGCAGTATTTT
NA | TRBJ2-3 | NA | TRBV18 | 14 | CASSPPLSTDTQYF | TGTGCCAGCTCACCTCCCCTTAGCACAGATACGCAGTATTTT
NA | TRBJ2-5 | NA | TRBV5-4 | 13 | CASSLTGWETQYF | TGTGCCAGCAGCTTAACCGGGTGGGAGACCCAGTACTTC
NA | TRBJ2-7 | NA | TRBV6-1 | 13 | CASAGTLVYEQYF | TGTGCCAGCGCCGGGACACTCGTCTACGAGCAGTACTTC
NA | TRBJ2-3 | NA | TRBV6-4 | 14 | CASSVGAGTDTQYF | TGTGCCAGCAGTGTGGGGGCCGGCACAGATACGCAGTATTTT
TRBD2 | TRBJ2-7 | NA | TRBV14 | 15 | CASSQDWGLATEQYF | TGTGCCAGCAGCCAAGATTGGGGACTAGCAACCGAGCAGTACTTC
TRBD1 | TRBJ2-7 | NA | TRBV27 | 14 | CASSVDRVSYEQYF | TGTGCCAGCAGTGTCGACAGGGTCTCCTACGAGCAGTACTTC
TRBD1 | TRBJ1-1 | once | TRBV28 | 17 | CASSLPGTGAMNTEAFF | TGTGCCAGCAGTTTACCCGGGACAGGGGCAATGAACACTGAAGCTTTCTTT
NA | TRBJ2-1 | NA | TRBV6-5 | 14 | CASSYFTTGREQFF | TGTGCCAGCAGTTACTTTACTACAGGGCGTGAGCAGTTCTTC
NA | TRBJ1-2 | NA | TRBV18 | 16 | CASSPSGGAANYGYTF | TGTGCCAGCTCACCGTCCGGGGGGGCGGCTAACTATGGCTACACCTTC
TRBD1 | TRBJ1-3 | NA | TRBV9 | 16 | CASSVEPRQGGNTIYF | TGTGCCAGCAGCGTAGAGCCGAGACAGGGAGGAAACACCATATATTTT
TRBD1 | TRBJ2-2 | NA | TRBV6-4 | 16 | CASSVSGTGYTGELFF | TGTGCCAGCAGTGTATCCGGGACAGGGTACACCGGGGAGCTGTTTTTT
NA | TRBJ2-7 | NA | TRBV7-9 | 13 | CASSPGLLYEQYF | TGTGCCAGCAGTCCGGGACTTTTGTACGAGCAGTACTTC
TRBD1 | TRBJ1-1 | NA | TRBV6-5 | 14 | CASMEQGASTEAFF | TGTGCCAGCATGGAACAGGGGGCTAGCACTGAAGCTTTCTTT
NA | TRBJ1-2 | NA | TRBV2 | 16 | CASSEAFHTGIMSYTF | TGTGCCAGCAGTGAAGCGTTTCATACAGGAATTATGAGCTACACCTTC
NA | TRBJ1-2 | few | TRBV29-1 | 15 | CSVDGSLRSPYGYTF | TGCAGCGTTGATGGCAGTCTCCGTTCTCCCTATGGCTACACCTTC
NA | TRBJ2-7 | NA | TRBV2 | 13 | CASSVQAKYEQYF | TGTGCCAGCAGTGTACAGGCGAAATACGAGCAGTACTTC
NA | TRBJ1-5 | NA | TRBV4-3 | 15 | CASSQDRGSNQPQHF | TGCGCCAGCAGCCAAGACAGGGGAAGTAATCAGCCCCAGCATTTT
NA | TRBJ2-7 | NA | TRBV11-1 | 14 | CASSFGQDSYEQYF | TGTGCCAGCAGCTTTGGGCAGGACTCCTACGAGCAGTACTTC
NA | TRBJ2-5 | NA | TRBV28 | 14 | CASSPREYQETQYF | TGTGCCAGCAGTCCCCGGGAATACCAAGAGACCCAGTACTTC
NA | TRBJ2-3 | NA | TRBV5-1 | 14 | CASSLEGVTDTQYF | TGCGCCAGCAGCTTGGAAGGGGTCACAGATACGCAGTATTTT
NA | TRBJ2-5 | once | TRBV9 | 13 | CASSEGARETQYF | TGTGCCAGCAGCGAAGGAGCACGGGAGACCCAGTACTTC
TRBD1 | TRBJ2-5 | NA | TRBV25-1 | 15 | CASSDWDRVEETQYF | TGTGCCAGCAGTGACTGGGACAGGGTCGAAGAGACCCAGTACTTC
TRBD2 | TRBJ2-7 | NA | TRBV11-2 | 16 | CASSLGRASGSYEQYF | TGTGCCAGCAGCTTAGGTCGGGCTAGCGGCTCCTACGAGCAGTACTTC
TRBD2 | TRBJ2-1 | NA | TRBV2 | 15 | CASIRTSGIYNEQFF | TGTGCCAGCATAAGGACTAGCGGGATCTACAATGAGCAGTTCTTC
NA | TRBJ1-2 | NA | TRBV30 | 12 | CAWSRQVDGYTF | TGTGCCTGGAGTAGGCAGGTGGATGGCTACACCTTC